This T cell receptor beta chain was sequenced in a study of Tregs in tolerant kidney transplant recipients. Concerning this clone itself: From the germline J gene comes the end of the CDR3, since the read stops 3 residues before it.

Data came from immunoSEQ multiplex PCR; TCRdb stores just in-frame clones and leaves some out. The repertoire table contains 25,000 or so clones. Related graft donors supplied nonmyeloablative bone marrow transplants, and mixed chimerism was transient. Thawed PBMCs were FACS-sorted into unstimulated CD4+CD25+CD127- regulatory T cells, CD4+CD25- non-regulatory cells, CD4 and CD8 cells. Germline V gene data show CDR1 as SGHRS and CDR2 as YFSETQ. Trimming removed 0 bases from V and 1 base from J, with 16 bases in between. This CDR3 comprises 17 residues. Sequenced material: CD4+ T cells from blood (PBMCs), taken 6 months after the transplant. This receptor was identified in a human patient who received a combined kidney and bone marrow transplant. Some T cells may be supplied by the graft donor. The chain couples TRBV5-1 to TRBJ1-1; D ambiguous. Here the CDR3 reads CASSLGGQRLENTEAFF. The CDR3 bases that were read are TGCGCCAGCAGCTTGGGCGGGCAGAGGCTGGAGAACACTGAA. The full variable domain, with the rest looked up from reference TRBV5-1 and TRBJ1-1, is KAGVTQTPRYLIKTRGQQVTLSCSPISGHRSVSWYQQTPGQGLQFLFEYFSETQRNKGNFPGRFSGRQFSNSRSEMNVSTLELGDSALYLCASSLGGQRLENTEAFFGQGTRLTVV.